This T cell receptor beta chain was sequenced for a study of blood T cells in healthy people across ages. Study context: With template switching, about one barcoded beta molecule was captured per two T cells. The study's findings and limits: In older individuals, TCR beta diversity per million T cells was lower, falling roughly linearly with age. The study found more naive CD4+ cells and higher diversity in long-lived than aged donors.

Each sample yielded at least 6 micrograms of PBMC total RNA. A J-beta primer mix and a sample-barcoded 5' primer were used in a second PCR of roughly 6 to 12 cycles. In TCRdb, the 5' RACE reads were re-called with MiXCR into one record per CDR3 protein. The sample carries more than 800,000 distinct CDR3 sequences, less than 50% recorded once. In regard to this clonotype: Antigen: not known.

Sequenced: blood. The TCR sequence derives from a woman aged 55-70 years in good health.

In DNA form, the CDR3 reads TGCAGCGTTGACTTAGAAAGGGACAGGACCCAAGAGACCCAGTACTTC. The encoded protein is CSVDLERDRTQETQYF. The chain uses TRBV29-1 and TRBJ2-5; TRBD1 matches at 8 bases. Germline CDR1 SQVTM, CDR2 ANQGSEA. The CDR3 loop spans 16 amino acids. Trimming cost V 3 bases and J 1 base; bases outside gene matches: 10. Variable domain in full (rest from reference TRBV29-1 and TRBJ2-5): SAVISQKPSRDICQRGTSLTIQCQVDSQVTMMFWYRQQPGQSLTLIATANQGSEATYESGFVIDKFPISRPNLTFSTLTVSNMSPEDSSIYLCSVDLERDRTQETQYFGPGTRLLVL.